The 8 T cell receptor beta chains listed next were all sequenced from one sample in a study of OX40 agonist ivuxolimab in advanced cancers. Assay: immunoSEQ multiplex PCR; the TCRdb copy retains only in-frame clones and omits some. The table has fewer than 30,000 clones, approximately 86% seen once. Sequencing used CD4+ or CD8+ T cells sorted from blood, obtained in a trial of the OX40 agonist ivuxolimab. Receptors were obtained from an adult with an advanced solid tumor such as melanoma, head and neck, liver or kidney cancer.

The CDR3: CASSVDRTGAATEAFF. The CDR3 DNA reads TGTGCCAGCAGCGTAGATCGTACAGGGGCTGCCACTGAAGCTTTCTTT. This chain links TRBV9 with TRBJ1-1, with 7 bases lining up with TRBD1. With V trimmed by 0 bases and J by 4 bases, 9 bases remained unmatched. Germline-derived CDR1 and CDR2 are SGDLS and YYNGEE. This CDR3 is built from 16 residues.

This clone has only a few counts. The V and J genes are TRBV27 and TRBJ2-1; weak D call: TRBD1 (8 bases). CDR3 length: 15 residues. V lost 5 bases and J lost 10, with 21 bases in between. CDR1 is MNHEY and CDR2 is SMNVEV in the germline V gene (reference sequence). The CDR3 bases are TGTGCCAGCAGTATCACAGGGGGGGCGGGTGGCGAGCAGTTCTTC. This translates into CASSITGGAGGEQFF.

V is TRBV21-1 and J is TRBJ2-7; TRBD1 is taken as the D call from the table, unchecked against the DNA. TRBV21-1 is assigned pseudogene status. The CDR3 is 14 amino acids. CDR3 residues: CASKAQGRAYEQYF. The CDR3 DNA is TGTGCCAGCAAAGCACAGGGACGAGCCTACGAGCAGTACTTC.

The genes are TRBV6-5 and TRBJ2-3; D gene ambiguous. CDR3 length: 14 amino acids. Germline V gene sequence: CDR1 MNHEY, CDR2 SVGAGI. Trimming took off 7 bases at V and 10 bases at J, with 21 bases between the two ends. This CDR3 is CASTPTSNPHPQYF. The CDR3 region has the DNA TGTGCCAGCACCCCTACCTCTAATCCCCATCCGCAGTATTTT.

This chain uses TRBV29-1 with TRBJ1-1; D remains unclear. Trimming took 3 bases from V and 2 from J, leaving 16 bases between them. Germline V CDR1 and CDR2: SQVTM, ANQGSEA. This CDR3 is 15 amino acids long. Written as DNA, the CDR3 is TGCAGCGTTGAGGTTCCAGCGACCGCTAACACTGAAGCTTTCTTT. Translation gives CSVEVPATANTEAFF. The full variable domain, rest sourced from reference TRBV29-1 and TRBJ1-1, is SAVISQKPSRDICQRGTSLTIQCQVDSQVTMMFWYRQQPGQSLTLIATANQGSEATYESGFVIDKFPISRPNLTFSTLTVSNMSPEDSSIYLCSVEVPATANTEAFFGQGTRLTVV.

This chain connects TRBV7-9 to TRBJ1-1; TRBD1 agrees at 9 bases. CDR3 length: 19 amino acids. V trimming: 4 bases; J trimming: 0 bases; junction bases outside the gene matches: 15. Germline V lookup: CDR1 SEHNR, CDR2 FQNEAQ (reference sequence). CDR3: CASSYGPGTGFSMNTEAFF. The DNA for the CDR3 is TGTGCCAGCAGCTACGGTCCCGGGACAGGGTTCAGCATGAACACTGAAGCTTTCTTT.

V and J are TRBV9 and TRBJ2-5, with unresolved D. CDR1 and CDR2 (germline): SGDLS, YYNGEE. The germline V and J ends were trimmed by 3 bases and 5 bases, with 17 bases remaining between them. The CDR3 totals 15 residues. The CDR3 region is CASSGTTSPQETQYF. CDR3 DNA: TGTGCCAGCAGCGGTACAACCTCGCCCCAGGAGACCCAGTACTTC. The whole variable domain, remainder taken from reference TRBV9 and TRBJ2-5, is DSGVTQTPKHLITATGQRVTLRCSPRSGDLSVYWYQQSLDQGLQFLIQYYNGEERAKGNILERFSAQQFPDLHSELNLSSLELGDSALYFCASSGTTSPQETQYFGPGTRLLVL.

CDR3 amino acids: CASSLGYGKAYPEQYF. As DNA, the CDR3 is TGTGCCAGCAGCTTAGGATACGGGAAGGCCTACCCCGAGCAGTACTTC. This chain joins TRBV11-2 and TRBJ2-7; maybe TRBD2 (5 bases). Germline V gives CDR1 SGHAT, CDR2 FQNNGV. The CDR3 is made up of 16 amino acids. The V end lost 1 base, the J end lost 6 bases, and 19 bases lay between the germline ends.